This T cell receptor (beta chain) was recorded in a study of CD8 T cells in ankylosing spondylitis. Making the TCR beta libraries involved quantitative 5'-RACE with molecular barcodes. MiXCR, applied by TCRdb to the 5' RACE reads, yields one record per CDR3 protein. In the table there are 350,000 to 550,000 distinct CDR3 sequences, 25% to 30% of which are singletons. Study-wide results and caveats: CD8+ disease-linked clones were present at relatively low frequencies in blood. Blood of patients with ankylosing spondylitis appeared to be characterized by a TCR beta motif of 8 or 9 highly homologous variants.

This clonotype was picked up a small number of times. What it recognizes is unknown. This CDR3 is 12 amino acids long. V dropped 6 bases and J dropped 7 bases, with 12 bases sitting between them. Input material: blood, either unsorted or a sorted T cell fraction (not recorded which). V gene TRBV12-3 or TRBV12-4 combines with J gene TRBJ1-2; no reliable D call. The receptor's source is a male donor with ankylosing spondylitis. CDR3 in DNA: TGTGCCAGCAGCGGAATACGTCTTGGCTACACCTTC. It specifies CASSGIRLGYTF.